This T cell receptor (beta chain) stems from a study of T-cell memory formation after mild COVID-19. About the research overall: Clusters were largely donor specific. Study-wide findings and caveats: Contracting CD4+ clones were located mainly in CM and EM, and CD8+ clones in EMRA. Pre-infection memory harbored some responding clones, suggesting cross-reactive memory joined.

This clonotype was seen once. Antigen unknown. The V end was cut by 0 bases, the J end by 6 bases, with 13 bases between. The CDR3 has 15 residues. Germline loops: CDR1 LNHNV, CDR2 YYDKDF (reference sequence). TCRdb analysed the 5' RACE reads with MiXCR anew, one entry per CDR3 protein. The sample has roughly 400,000 distinct CDR3 sequences, more than 20% seen once. The sequence derives from an adult woman who had mild COVID-19 (a few samples of this study predate the infection). Cell type and time point are not known. The chain has TRBV15 and TRBJ2-3; TRBD2 is a possible D gene (6 bases). Sequenced sample: PBMCs or a T cell subset sorted from them (not recorded which). The CDR3 nucleotides are TGTGCCACCAGCAGAGACCAAACTAGCTCCGATACGCAGTATTTT. Translation gives CATSRDQTSSDTQYF.